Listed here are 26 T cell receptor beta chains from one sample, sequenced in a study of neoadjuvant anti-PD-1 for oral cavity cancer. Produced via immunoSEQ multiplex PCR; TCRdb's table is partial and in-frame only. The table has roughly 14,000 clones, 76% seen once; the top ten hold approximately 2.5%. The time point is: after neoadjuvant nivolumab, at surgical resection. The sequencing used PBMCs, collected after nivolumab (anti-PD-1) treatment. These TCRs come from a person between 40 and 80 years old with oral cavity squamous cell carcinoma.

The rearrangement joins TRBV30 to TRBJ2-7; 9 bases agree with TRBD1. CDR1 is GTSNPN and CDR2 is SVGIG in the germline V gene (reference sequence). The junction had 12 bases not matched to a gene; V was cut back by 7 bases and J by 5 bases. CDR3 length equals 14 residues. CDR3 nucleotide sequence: TGTGCCTCCAGAAAGAGGACAGGGGACAACGAGCAGTACTTC. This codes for CASRKRTGDNEQYF.

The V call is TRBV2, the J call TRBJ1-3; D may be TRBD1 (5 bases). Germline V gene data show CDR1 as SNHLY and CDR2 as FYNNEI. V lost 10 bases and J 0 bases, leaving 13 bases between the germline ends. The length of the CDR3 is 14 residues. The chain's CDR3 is CAIRGDRSGNTIYF. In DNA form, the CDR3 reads TGTGCCATCCGGGGGGACCGCTCTGGAAACACCATATATTTT.

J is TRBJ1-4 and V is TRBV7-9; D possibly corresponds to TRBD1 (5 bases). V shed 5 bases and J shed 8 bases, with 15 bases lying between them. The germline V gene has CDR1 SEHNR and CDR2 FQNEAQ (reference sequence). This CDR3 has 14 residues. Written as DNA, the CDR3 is TGTGCCAGCAGCGGCCGGGACGGCCCCGAAAAACTGTTTTTT. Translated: CASSGRDGPEKLFF.

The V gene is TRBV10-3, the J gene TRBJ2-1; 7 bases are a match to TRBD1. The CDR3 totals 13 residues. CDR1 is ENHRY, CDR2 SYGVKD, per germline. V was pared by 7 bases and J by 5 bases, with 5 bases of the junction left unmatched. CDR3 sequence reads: CAITRGPNNEQFF. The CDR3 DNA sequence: TGTGCCATCACGAGGGGGCCAAACAATGAGCAGTTCTTC.

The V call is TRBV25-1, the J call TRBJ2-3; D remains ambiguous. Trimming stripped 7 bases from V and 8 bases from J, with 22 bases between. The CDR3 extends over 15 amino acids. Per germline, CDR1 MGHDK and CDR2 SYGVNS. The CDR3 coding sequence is TGTGCCAGCACTCCGGGCCCTGCCACATCAGTTACGCAGTATTTT. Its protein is CASTPGPATSVTQYF.

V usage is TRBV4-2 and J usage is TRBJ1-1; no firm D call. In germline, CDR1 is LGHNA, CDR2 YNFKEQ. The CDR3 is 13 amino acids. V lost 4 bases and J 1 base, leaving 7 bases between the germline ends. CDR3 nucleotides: TGTGCCAGCAGCCCCGGGGAGAACACTGAAGCTTTCTTT. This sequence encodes CASSPGENTEAFF.

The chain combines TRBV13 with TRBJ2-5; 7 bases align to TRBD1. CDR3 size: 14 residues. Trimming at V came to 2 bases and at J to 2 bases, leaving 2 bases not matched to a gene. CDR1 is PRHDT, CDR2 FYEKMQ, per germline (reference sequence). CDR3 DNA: TGTGCCAGCAGCTTAAGGGGACAGCAAGAGACCCAGTACTTC. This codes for CASSLRGQQETQYF.

The CDR3 nucleotides read TGCGCCAGCAGCCCGGGACCCGGAGGTCATGAGCAGTTCTTC. Translation gives CASSPGPGGHEQFF. V and J are TRBV5-1 and TRBJ2-1; TRBD1 or TRBD2 may be the D gene (5 bases each). V was shortened by 4 bases and J by 8 bases, with 16 bases between the two germline ends. CDR3 size: 14 residues. Germline V gives CDR1 SGHRS, CDR2 YFSETQ.

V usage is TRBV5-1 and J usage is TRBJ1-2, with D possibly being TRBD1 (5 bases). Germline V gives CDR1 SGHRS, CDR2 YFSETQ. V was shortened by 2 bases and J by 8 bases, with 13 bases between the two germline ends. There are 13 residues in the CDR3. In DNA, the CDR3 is TGCGCCAGCAGCTTAGCAGGGATGAGCGGCTACACCTTC. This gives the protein CASSLAGMSGYTF. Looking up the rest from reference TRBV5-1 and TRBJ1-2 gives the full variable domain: KAGVTQTPRYLIKTRGQQVTLSCSPISGHRSVSWYQQTPGQGLQFLFEYFSETQRNKGNFPGRFSGRQFSNSRSEMNVSTLELGDSALYLCASSLAGMSGYTFGSGTRLTVV.

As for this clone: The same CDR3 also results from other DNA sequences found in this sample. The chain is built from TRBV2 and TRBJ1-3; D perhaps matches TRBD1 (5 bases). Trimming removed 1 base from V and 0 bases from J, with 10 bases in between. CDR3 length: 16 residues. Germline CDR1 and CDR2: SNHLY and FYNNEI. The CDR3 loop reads CASSEGQGNSGNTIYF. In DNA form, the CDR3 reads TGTGCCAGCAGTGAAGGTCAGGGCAACTCTGGAAACACCATATATTTT.

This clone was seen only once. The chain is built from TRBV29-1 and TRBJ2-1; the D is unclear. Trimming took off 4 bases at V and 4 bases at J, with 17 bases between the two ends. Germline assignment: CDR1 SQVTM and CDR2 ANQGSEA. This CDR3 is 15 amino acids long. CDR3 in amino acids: CSVGSRTYEYNEQFF. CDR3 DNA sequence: TGCAGCGTTGGGTCCAGGACGTATGAATACAATGAGCAGTTCTTC.

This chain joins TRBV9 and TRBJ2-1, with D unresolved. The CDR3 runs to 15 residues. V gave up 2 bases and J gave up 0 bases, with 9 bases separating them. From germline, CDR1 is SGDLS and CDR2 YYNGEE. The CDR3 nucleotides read TGTGCCAGCAGCGTCGATTTGAGCTCCTACAATGAGCAGTTCTTC. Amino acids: CASSVDLSSYNEQFF. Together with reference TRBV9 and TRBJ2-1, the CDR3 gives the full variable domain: DSGVTQTPKHLITATGQRVTLRCSPRSGDLSVYWYQQSLDQGLQFLIQYYNGEERAKGNILERFSAQQFPDLHSELNLSSLELGDSALYFCASSVDLSSYNEQFFGPGTRLTVL.

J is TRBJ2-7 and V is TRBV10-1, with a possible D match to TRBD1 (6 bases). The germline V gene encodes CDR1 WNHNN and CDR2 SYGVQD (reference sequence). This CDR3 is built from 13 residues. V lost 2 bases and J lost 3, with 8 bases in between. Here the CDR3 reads CASSEIGGYEQYF. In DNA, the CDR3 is TGCGCCAGCAGTGAGATAGGGGGCTACGAGCAGTACTTC.

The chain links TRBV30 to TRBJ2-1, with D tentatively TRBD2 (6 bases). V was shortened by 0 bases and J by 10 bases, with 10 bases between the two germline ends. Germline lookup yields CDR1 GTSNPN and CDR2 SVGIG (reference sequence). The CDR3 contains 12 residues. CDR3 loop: CAWSVMAGEQFF. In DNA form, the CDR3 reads TGTGCCTGGAGTGTAATGGCGGGAGAGCAGTTCTTC. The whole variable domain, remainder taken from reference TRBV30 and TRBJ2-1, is SQTIHQWPATLVQPVGSPLSLECTVEGTSNPNLYWYRQAAGRGLQLLFYSVGIGQISSEVPQNLSASRPQDRQFILSSKKLLLSDSGFYLCAWSVMAGEQFFGPGTRLTVL.

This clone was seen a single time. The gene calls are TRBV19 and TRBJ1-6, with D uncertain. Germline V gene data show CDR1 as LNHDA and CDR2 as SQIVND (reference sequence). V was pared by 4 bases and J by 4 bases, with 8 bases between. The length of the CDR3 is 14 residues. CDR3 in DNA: TGTGCCAGTAGTACCCCGGAGTATAATTCACCCCTCCACTTT. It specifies CASSTPEYNSPLHF.

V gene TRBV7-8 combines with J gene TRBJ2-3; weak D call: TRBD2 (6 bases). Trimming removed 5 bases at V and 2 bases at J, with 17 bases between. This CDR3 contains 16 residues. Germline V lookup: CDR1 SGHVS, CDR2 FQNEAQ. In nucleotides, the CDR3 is TGTGCCAGCAGCCCGATCCTTGGCGGGAACACAGATACGCAGTATTTT. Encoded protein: CASSPILGGNTDTQYF.

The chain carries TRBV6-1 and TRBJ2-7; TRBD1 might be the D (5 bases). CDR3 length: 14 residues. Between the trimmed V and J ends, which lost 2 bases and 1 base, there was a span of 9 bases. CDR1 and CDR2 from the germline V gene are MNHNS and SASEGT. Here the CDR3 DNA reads TGTGCCAGCAGTGAAAGGGGTTCGTCCTACGAGCAGTACTTC. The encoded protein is CASSERGSSYEQYF.

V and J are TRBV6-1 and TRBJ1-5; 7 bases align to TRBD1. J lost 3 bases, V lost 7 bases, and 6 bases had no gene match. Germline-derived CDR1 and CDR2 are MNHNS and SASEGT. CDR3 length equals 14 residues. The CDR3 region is CASISGQVNQPQHF. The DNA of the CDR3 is TGTGCCAGCATTTCCGGACAGGTCAATCAGCCCCAGCATTTT.

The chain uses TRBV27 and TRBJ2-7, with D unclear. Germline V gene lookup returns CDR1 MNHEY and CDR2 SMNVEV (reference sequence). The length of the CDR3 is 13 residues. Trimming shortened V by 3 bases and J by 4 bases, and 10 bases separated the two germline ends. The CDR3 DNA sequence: TGTGCCAGCAGTTTCAGCGTGGGTTACGAGCAGTACTTC. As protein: CASSFSVGYEQYF.

CDR3 DNA sequence: TGTGCCAGCAGCCCCCCCGGGAGGGCGCTGGGGCAGTTCTTC. It specifies CASSPPGRALGQFF. The chain has TRBV11-2 and TRBJ2-1, with 8 bases identical to TRBD2. There are 14 residues in the CDR3. V lost 5 bases, J lost 12 bases, and 12 bases stayed unmatched. CDR1 is SGHAT and CDR2 is FQNNGV in the germline V gene.

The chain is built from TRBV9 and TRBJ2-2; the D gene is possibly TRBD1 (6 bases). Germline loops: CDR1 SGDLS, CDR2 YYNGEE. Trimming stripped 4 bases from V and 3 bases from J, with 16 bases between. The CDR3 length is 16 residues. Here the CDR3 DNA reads TGTGCCAGCAGCCCCCGAGGGCAGGGGTACACCGGGGAGCTGTTTTTT. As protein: CASSPRGQGYTGELFF.

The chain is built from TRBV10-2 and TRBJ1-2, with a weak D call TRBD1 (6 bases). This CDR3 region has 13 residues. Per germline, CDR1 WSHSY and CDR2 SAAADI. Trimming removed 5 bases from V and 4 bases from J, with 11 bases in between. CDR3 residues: CASSYREGYGYTF. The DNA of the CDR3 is TGCGCCAGCAGTTACAGGGAGGGCTATGGCTACACCTTC.

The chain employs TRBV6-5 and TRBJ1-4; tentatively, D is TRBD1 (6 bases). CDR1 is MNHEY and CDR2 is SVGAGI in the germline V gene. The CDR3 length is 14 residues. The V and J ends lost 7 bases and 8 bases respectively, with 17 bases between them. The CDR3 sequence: CASKRGKVGEKLFF. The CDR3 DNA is TGTGCCAGCAAAAGGGGGAAGGTTGGGGAAAAACTGTTTTTT.

CDR3: CASSLSTVSGANVLTF. Here the CDR3 DNA reads TGCGCCAGCAGCCTCTCGACAGTGTCTGGGGCCAACGTCCTGACTTTC. The rearrangement uses TRBV5-1 and TRBJ2-6; D possibly corresponds to TRBD1 (5 bases). The CDR3 is made up of 16 amino acids. CDR1 and CDR2 (germline): SGHRS, YFSETQ. Trimming removed 4 bases from V and 1 base from J, with 12 bases in between.

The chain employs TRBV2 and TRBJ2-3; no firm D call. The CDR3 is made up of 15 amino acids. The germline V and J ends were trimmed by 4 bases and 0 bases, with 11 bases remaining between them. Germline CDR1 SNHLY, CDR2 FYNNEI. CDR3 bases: TGTGCCAGCAGTGTTTCGTTTTCTAGCACAGATACGCAGTATTTT. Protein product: CASSVSFSSTDTQYF. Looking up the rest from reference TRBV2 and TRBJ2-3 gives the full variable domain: EPEVTQTPSHQVTQMGQEVILRCVPISNHLYFYWYRQILGQKVEFLVSFYNNEISEKSEIFDDQFSVERPDGSNFTLKIRSTKLEDSAMYFCASSVSFSSTDTQYFGPGTRLTVL.

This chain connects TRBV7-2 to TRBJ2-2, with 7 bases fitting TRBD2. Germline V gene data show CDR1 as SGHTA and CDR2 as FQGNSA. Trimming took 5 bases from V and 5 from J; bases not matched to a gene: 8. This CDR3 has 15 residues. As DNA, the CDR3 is TGTGCCAGCAGCATGGCGGGAGAGGCTACCGGGGAGCTGTTTTTT. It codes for CASSMAGEATGELFF.